The TCR beta chain described here comes from a study of T cell responses to AZD1222 COVID-19 vaccine. Libraries were prepared by immunoSEQ multiplex PCR; TCRdb keeps only in-frame clonotypes and omits some of them. The table records about 85,000 clones, 80% to 90% of them present only once. This specimen was peripheral blood, taken on day 0 of AZD1222 vaccination. This TCR was sampled from an adult in good health.

DNA of the CDR3: TGTGCCAGCAGGTCCCAGGGGAATAATTCACCCCTCCACTTT. Translation: CASRSQGNNSPLHF. This sequence joins TRBV6-5 and TRBJ1-6; a possible D gene is TRBD1 (6 bases). Germline lookup yields CDR1 MNHEY and CDR2 SVGAGI. The CDR3 spans 14 residues. The V and J ends lost 6 bases and 5 bases respectively, with 11 bases between them.